This entry concerns a single T cell receptor beta chain. Clones were sequenced by immunoSEQ multiplex PCR, and TCRdb holds only the in-frame ones, with some missing. In the table there are about 150,000 clones, about 83% of which are singletons. This record comes from a study of blood T cell repertoires in COVID-19. The receptor's source is a man aged 30 to 39 with COVID-19, enrolled during active disease. The specimen sequenced was peripheral blood.

The CDR3 here is CASSLGTRQGYSGNTIYF. The CDR3 DNA is TGCGCCAGCAGCCTAGGTACGCGACAGGGTTACTCTGGAAACACCATATATTTT. The chain employs TRBV5-1 and TRBJ1-3; 7 positions agree with TRBD1. Germline V CDR1 and CDR2: SGHRS, YFSETQ. J was trimmed by 0 bases and V by 4 bases; bases with no gene match: 13. The CDR3 sequence is 18 residues long.